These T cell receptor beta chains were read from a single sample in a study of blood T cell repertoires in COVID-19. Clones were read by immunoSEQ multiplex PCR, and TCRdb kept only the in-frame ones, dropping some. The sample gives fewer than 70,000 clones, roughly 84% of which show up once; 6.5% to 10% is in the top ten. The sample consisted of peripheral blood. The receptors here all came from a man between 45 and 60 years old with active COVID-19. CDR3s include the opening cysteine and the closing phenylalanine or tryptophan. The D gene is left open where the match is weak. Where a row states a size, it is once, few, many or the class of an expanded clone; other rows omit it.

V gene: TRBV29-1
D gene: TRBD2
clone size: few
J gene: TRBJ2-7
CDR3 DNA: TGCAGCGTTGAAGCACCGGGAGGTAAATCCTACGAGCAGTACTTC
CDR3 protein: CSVEAPGGKSYEQYF

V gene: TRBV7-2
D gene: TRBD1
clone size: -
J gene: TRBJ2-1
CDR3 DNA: TGTGCCAGCAGCCGGGGACAGGGTAGACCCAATGAGCAGTTCTTC
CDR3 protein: CASSRGQGRPNEQFF

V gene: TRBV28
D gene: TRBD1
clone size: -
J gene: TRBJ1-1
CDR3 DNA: TGTGCCAGCAGTGCGGACAGGGAGAACACTGAAGCTTTCTTT
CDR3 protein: CASSADRENTEAFF

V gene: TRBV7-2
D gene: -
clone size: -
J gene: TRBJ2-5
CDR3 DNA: TGTGCCAGCAGCTTATTCGGTCAGGAACAAGAGACCCAGTACTTC
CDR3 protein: CASSLFGQEQETQYF

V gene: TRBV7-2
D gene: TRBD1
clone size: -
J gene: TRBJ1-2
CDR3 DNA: TGTGCCAGCAGCTTAGCCGGGACAGGGTATGGCTACACCTTC
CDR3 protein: CASSLAGTGYGYTF

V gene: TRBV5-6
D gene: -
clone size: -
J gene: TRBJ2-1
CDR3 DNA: TGTGCCAGCAGCCGCCCCGCGAGCAATGAGCAGTTCTTC
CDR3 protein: CASSRPASNEQFF

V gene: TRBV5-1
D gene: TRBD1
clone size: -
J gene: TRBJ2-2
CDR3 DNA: TGCGCCAGCAGCTCTGGACAGGCGAACACCGGGGAGCTGTTTTTT
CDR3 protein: CASSSGQANTGELFF

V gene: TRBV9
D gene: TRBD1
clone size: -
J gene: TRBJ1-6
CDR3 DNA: TGTGCCAGCAGCGTAGATCAGGGGGTGGATTCACCCCTCCACTTT
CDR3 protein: CASSVDQGVDSPLHF

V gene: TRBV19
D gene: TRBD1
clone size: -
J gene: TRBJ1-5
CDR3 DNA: TGTGCCAGTAGGAGACAGGGGGCGAACAATCAGCCCCAGCATTTT
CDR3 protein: CASRRQGANNQPQHF

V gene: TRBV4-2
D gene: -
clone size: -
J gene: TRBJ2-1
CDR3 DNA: TGTGCCAGCAGCCAAGATCCAGGAAGGAGGGATGGCAATGAGCAGTTCTTC
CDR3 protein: CASSQDPGRRDGNEQFF

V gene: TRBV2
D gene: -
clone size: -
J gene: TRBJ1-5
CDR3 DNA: TGTGCCAGCAGTGGGGGGCCTTCTAATCAGCCCCAGCATTTT
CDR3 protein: CASSGGPSNQPQHF

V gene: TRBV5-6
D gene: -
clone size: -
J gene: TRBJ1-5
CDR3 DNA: TGTGCCAGCAGCTTGATCGGGGAGGGGCAGCCCCAGCATTTT
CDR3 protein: CASSLIGEGQPQHF

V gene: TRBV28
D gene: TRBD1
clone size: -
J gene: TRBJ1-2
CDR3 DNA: TGTGCCAGCAGACCCAACAGGGGGCGCCTGATAGGCTACACCTTC
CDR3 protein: CASRPNRGRLIGYTF

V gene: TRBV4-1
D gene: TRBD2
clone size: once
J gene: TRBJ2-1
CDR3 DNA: TGCGCCAGCAGCCAAGAATGGTCCACTAGCGGGACCAACAATGAGCAGTTCTTC
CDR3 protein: CASSQEWSTSGTNNEQFF